This note documents a single T cell receptor beta chain sequence. Its antigen remains unidentified. Trimming left V 3 bases short and J 6 bases short, with 9 bases between. Germline CDR1 GTSNPN, CDR2 SVGIG (reference sequence). The CDR3 sequence is 13 residues long. This sample was taken from a study of identifying expanded T cells in peripheral blood. Whole-study results and caveats: About 1.3 clones differed between technical replicates, versus around 15 and 18 over time. Clone count variance between roughly 2-week samples rose with total template count.

Here immunoSEQ multiplex PCR was the method, and the copy in TCRdb shows in-frame clones only, minus some. The sample holds tens of thousands of clones, over 80% seen once. During the collection period, no donor immune events like infections were recorded. The receptor comes from a person between 18 and 75 years old in good health. The chain links TRBV30 to TRBJ1-6; TRBD1 is a possible D gene (5 bases). The source material was blood. This CDR3 reads CAWRTGLNSPLHF. CDR3 sequence (DNA): TGTGCCTGGAGAACAGGCCTTAATTCACCCCTCCACTTT.